This record concerns one T cell receptor beta chain sequence. Its specificity is unknown. Using immunoSEQ multiplex PCR, the repertoire was profiled, and TCRdb retains in-frame clones only, with some absent. The sample lists 110,000 to 150,000 clones; nearly 95% were seen once. The sample belongs to a study of T cell responses to AZD1222 COVID-19 vaccine. Study-wide findings and caveats: Spike-specific TCR depth and breadth grew after two AZD1222 doses. Most donors were white British and more were female, and clonal diversity was possibly underestimated.

The TCR was taken from an adult in good health. The source was peripheral blood, collected on day 0 of AZD1222 vaccination.

The CDR3 DNA is TGCAGCGGTAGACGGTCCTACAATGAGCAGTTCTTC. Its protein product is CSGRRSYNEQFF. The chain couples TRBV29-1 to TRBJ2-1; no reliable D call. The CDR3 spans 12 residues. Germline CDR1 is SQVTM and CDR2 is ANQGSEA. The germline V and J ends were trimmed by 7 bases and 1 base, with 8 bases remaining between them.